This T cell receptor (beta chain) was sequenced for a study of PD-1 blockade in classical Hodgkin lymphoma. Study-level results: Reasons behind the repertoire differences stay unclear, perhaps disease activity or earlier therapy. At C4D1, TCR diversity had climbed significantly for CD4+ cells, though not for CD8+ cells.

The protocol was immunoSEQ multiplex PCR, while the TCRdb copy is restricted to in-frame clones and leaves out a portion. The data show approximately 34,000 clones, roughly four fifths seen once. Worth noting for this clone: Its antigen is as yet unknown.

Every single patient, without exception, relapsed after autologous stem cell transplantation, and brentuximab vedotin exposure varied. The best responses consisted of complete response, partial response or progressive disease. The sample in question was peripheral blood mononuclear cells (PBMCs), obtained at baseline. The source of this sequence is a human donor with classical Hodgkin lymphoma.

CDR3 sequence: CASSAGTGLNEQFF. The CDR3 nucleotides are TGTGCCAGTAGTGCAGGGACAGGGTTGAATGAGCAGTTCTTC. J is TRBJ2-1 and V is TRBV19, with 9 bases identical to TRBD1. The germline CDR1 and CDR2 sequences are LNHDA and SQIVND (reference sequence). The junction had 6 bases not matched to a gene; V was cut back by 5 bases and J by 7 bases. The CDR3 is 14 residues long.